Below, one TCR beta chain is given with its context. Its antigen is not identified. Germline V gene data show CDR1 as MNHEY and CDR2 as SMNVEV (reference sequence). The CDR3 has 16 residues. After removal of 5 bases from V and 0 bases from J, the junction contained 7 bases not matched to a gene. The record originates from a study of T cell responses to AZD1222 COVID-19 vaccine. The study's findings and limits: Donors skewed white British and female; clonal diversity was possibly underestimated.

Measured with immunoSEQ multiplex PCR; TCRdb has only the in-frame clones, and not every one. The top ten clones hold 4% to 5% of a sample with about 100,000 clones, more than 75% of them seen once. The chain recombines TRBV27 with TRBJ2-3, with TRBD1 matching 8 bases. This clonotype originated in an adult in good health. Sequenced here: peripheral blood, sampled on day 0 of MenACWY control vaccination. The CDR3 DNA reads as TGTGCCAGCAGTAATTGGACAGGGCATAGCACAGATACGCAGTATTTT. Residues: CASSNWTGHSTDTQYF.